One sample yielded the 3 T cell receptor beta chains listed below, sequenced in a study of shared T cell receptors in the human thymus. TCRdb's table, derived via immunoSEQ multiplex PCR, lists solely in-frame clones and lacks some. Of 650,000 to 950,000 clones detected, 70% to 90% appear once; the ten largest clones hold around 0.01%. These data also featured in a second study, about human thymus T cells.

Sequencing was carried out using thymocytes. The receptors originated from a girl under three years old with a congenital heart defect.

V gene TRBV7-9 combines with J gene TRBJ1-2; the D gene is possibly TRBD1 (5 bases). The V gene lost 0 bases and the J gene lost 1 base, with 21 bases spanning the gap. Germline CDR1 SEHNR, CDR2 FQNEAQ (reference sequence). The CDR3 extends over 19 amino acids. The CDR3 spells CASSLALSTALHSNYGYTF. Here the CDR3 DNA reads TGTGCCAGCAGCTTAGCGCTCTCGACAGCGCTTCACAGTAACTATGGCTACACCTTC.

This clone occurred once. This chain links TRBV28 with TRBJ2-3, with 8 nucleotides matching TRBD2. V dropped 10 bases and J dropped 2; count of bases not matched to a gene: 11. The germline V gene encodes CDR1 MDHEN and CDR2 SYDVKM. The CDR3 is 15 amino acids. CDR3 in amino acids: CATHQRGYHTDTQYF. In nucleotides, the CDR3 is TGTGCCACCCACCAGCGGGGGTACCACACAGATACGCAGTATTTT.

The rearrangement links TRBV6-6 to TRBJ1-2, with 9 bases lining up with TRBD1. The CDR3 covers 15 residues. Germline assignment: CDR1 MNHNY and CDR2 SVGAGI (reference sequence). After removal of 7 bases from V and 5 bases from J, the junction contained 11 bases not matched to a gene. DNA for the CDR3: TGTGCCAGCATTCTTTCCGGGACAGGGATATATGGCTACACCTTC. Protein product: CASILSGTGIYGYTF.